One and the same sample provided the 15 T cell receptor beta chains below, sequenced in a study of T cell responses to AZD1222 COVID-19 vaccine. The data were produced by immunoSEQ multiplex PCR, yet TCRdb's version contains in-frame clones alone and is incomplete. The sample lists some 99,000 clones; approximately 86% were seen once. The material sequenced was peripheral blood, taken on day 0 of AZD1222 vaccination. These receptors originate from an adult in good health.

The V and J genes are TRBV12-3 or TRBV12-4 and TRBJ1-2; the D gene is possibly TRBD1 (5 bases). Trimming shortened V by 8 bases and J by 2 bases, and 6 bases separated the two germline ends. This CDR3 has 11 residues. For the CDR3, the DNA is TGTGCCAGCCAGGGAAACTATGGCTACACCTTC. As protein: CASQGNYGYTF.

The CDR3 coding sequence is TGTGCCTGCCCTGGAGGAGAAGGGCTGGAGACCCAGTACTTC. Amino acids: CACPGGEGLETQYF. The rearrangement joins TRBV30 to TRBJ2-5; tentatively, D is TRBD2 (5 bases). The V gene lost 6 bases and the J gene lost 5 bases, with 19 bases spanning the gap. Germline values: CDR1 GTSNPN, CDR2 SVGIG (reference sequence). The CDR3 runs 14 residues. Filled out from reference TRBV30 and TRBJ2-5, the complete variable domain reads SQTIHQWPATLVQPVGSPLSLECTVEGTSNPNLYWYRQAAGRGLQLLFYSVGIGQISSEVPQNLSASRPQDRQFILSSKKLLLSDSGFYLCACPGGEGLETQYFGPGTRLLVL.

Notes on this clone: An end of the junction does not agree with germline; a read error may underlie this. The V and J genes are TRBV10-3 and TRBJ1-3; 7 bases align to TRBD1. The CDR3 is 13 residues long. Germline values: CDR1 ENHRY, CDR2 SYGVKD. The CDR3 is CAISESGANRGNF. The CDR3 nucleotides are TGTGCCATCAGTGAGTCGGGGGCCAACAGGGGTAATTTT.

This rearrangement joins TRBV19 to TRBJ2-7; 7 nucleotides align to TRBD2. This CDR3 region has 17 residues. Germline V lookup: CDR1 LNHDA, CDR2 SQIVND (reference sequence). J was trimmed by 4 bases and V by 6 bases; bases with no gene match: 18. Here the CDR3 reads CASSPGDRAGASYEQYF. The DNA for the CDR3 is TGTGCCAGTAGCCCGGGGGATAGGGCGGGAGCCTCATACGAGCAGTACTTC.

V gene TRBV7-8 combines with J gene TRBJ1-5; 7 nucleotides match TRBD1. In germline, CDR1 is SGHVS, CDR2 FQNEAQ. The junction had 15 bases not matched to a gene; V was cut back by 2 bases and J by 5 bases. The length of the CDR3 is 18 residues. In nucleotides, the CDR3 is TGTGCCAGCAGCTTACCGCGGAGGCAGGGGGATGGGCATCAGCCCCAGCATTTT. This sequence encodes CASSLPRRQGDGHQPQHF.

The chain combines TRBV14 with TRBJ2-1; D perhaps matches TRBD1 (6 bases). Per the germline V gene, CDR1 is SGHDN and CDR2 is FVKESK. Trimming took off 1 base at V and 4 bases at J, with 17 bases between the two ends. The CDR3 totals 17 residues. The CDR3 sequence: CASSQGAIWTAYNEQFF. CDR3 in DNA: TGTGCCAGCAGCCAAGGAGCGATATGGACAGCGTACAATGAGCAGTTCTTC.

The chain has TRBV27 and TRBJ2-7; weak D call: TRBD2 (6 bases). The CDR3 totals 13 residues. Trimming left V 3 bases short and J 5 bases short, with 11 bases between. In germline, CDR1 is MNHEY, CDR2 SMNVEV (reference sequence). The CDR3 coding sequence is TGTGCCAGCAGTTTTTCCGGGGAGGACGAGCAGTACTTC. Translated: CASSFSGEDEQYF.

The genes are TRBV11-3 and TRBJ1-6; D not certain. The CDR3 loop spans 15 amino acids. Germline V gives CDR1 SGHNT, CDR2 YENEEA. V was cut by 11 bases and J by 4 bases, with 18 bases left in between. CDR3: CALKASARYNSPLHF. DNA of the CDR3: TGTGCCCTGAAGGCGTCAGCCCGGTATAATTCACCCCTCCACTTT.

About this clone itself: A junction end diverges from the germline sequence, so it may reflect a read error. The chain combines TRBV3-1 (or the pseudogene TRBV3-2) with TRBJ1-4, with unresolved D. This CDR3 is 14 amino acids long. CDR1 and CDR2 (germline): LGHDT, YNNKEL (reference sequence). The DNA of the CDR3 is TGTGCCAGCAGCCGAATAAGAGAGCCGGGTCAGAAGACTTTT. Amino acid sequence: CASSRIREPGQKTF.

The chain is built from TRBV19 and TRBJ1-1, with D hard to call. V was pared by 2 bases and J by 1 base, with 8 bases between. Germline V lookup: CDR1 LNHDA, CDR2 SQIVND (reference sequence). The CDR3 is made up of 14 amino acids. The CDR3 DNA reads TGTGCCAGTAGTATATACAGCTCGAACACTGAAGCTTTCTTT. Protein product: CASSIYSSNTEAFF.

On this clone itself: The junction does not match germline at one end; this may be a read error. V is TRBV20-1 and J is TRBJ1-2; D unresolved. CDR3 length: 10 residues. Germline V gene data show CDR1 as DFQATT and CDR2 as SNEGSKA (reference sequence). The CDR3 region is CSARATPISF. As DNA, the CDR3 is TGCAGTGCTAGAGCGACACCTATCTCCTTC.

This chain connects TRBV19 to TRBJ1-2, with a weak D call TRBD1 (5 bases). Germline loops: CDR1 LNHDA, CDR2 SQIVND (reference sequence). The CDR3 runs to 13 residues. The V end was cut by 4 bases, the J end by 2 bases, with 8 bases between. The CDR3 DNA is TGTGCCAGTAGTACGGGACCGAACTATGGCTACACCTTC. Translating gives CASSTGPNYGYTF.

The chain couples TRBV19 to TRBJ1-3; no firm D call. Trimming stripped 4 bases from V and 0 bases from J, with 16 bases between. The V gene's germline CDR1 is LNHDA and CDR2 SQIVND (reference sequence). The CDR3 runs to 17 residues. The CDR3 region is CASSTNPTGGSGNTIYF. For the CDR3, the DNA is TGTGCCAGTAGTACAAACCCGACCGGAGGCTCTGGAAACACCATATATTTT. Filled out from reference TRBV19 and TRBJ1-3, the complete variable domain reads DGGITQSPKYLFRKEGQNVTLSCEQNLNHDAMYWYRQDPGQGLRLIYYSQIVNDFQKGDIAEGYSVSREKKESFPLTVTSAQKNPTAFYLCASSTNPTGGSGNTIYFGEGSWLTVV.

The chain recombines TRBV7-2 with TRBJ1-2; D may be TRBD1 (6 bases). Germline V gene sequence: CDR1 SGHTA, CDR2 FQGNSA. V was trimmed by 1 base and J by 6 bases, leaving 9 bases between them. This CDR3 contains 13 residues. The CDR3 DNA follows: TGTGCCAGCAGCTTAGTCGGGGGCGATGGCTACACCTTC. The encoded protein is CASSLVGGDGYTF. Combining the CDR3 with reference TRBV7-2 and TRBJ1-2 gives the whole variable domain GAGVSQSPSNKVTEKGKDVELRCDPISGHTALYWYRQSLGQGLEFLIYFQGNSAPDKSGLPSDRFSAERTGGSVSTLTIQRTQQEDSAVYLCASSLVGGDGYTFGSGTRLTVV.

The CDR3 loop reads CASSLAERYNEQFF. The CDR3 DNA reads TGTGCCAGCAGCTTAGCGGAGCGATACAATGAGCAGTTCTTC. The chain employs TRBV7-2 and TRBJ2-1; D call uncertain. The germline gives CDR1 SGHTA, CDR2 FQGNSA. V shed 0 bases and J shed 4 bases, with 7 bases lying between them. CDR3 length: 14 amino acids.